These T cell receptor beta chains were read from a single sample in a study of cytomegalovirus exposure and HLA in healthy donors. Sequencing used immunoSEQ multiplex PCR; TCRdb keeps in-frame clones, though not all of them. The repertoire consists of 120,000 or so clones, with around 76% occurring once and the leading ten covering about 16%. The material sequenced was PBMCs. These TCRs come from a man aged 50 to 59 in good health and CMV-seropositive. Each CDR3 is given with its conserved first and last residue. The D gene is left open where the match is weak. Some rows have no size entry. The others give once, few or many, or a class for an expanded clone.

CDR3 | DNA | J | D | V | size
CASSLLPDRVYGYTF | TGCGCCAGCAGCTTGCTCCCGGACAGGGTCTATGGCTACACCTTC | TRBJ1-2 | TRBD1 | TRBV5-1 | -
CSVSGQLTDTQYF | TGCAGCGTGTCGGGACAGCTAACAGATACGCAGTATTTT | TRBJ2-3 | TRBD1 | TRBV29-1 | -
CASSYVPGGDEKLFF | TGTGCCAGCAGTTACGTCCCAGGGGGCGATGAAAAACTGTTTTTT | TRBJ1-4 | TRBD1 | TRBV6-5 | -
CASSPGLSSNEQFF | TGCGCCAGCAGCCCGGGACTATCGTCCAATGAGCAGTTCTTC | TRBJ2-1 | TRBD2 | TRBV5-1 | -
CASSPRAGVYEQCF | TGTGCCAGCAGTCCCCGGGCAGGGGTCTACGAGCAGTGCTTC | TRBJ2-7 | - | TRBV27 | -
CASSLASGGGRNEQFF | TGTGCCAGCAGCTTAGCTAGCGGGGGAGGAAGGAATGAGCAGTTCTTC | TRBJ2-1 | TRBD2 | TRBV7-6 | -
CASSRGKRGGTGELFF | TGTGCCAGCAGCCGGGGGAAACGGGGGGGAACCGGGGAGCTGTTTTTT | TRBJ2-2 | TRBD2 | TRBV11-3 | -
CASSQRTKTDTQYF | TGTGCCAGCAGTCAACGGACTAAGACAGATACGCAGTATTTT | TRBJ2-3 | - | TRBV27 | -
CASSTAAGTGAIQYF | TGTGCCAGCAGCACCGCCGCCGGGACAGGGGCCATTCAGTACTTC | TRBJ2-4 | TRBD1 | TRBV7-2 | -
CASSDILSYTF | TGTGCCAGCAGCGACATATTGAGCTACACCTTC | TRBJ1-2 | - | TRBV2 | -
CASSVLQGGAFF | TGTGCCAGCAGTGTCTTACAGGGGGGAGCTTTCTTT | TRBJ1-1 | TRBD1 | TRBV6-1 | -
CASSPGLVGRGGMGEQYF | TGTGCCAGCAGCCCAGGGCTCGTGGGGCGGGGGGGGATGGGGGAGCAGTACTTC | TRBJ2-7 | TRBD2 | TRBV7-2 | -
CASSPLQFEDGYTF | TGCGCCAGCAGCCCCCTCCAGTTCGAGGATGGCTACACCTTC | TRBJ1-2 | - | TRBV4-1 | once
CASSLYGTGNEQYF | TGTGCCAGCAGTCTTTACGGGACAGGGAACGAGCAGTACTTC | TRBJ2-7 | TRBD1 | TRBV6-5 | -
CASSFHRGDQPQHF | TGTGCCAGCAGTTTCCACAGGGGAGATCAGCCCCAGCATTTT | TRBJ1-5 | TRBD1 | TRBV6-5 | -
CASKGVGTGSPEQYF | TGTGCCAGCAAAGGGGTCGGGACAGGGTCGCCCGAGCAGTACTTC | TRBJ2-7 | TRBD1 | TRBV6-5 | -
CASSLATGRTGELFF | TGTGCCAGCAGCTTGGCGACAGGAAGAACCGGGGAGCTGTTTTTT | TRBJ2-2 | - | TRBV5-4 | -
CATSGGVQETQYF | TGTGCCACCAGTGGCGGGGTCCAAGAGACCCAGTACTTC | TRBJ2-5 | - | TRBV15 | -
CASSDRDRTLAFF | TGTGCCAGCAGCGACCGGGACAGGACTTTGGCTTTCTTT | TRBJ1-1 | TRBD1 | TRBV7-2 | few
CASSQVGTGLSTDTQYF | TGCGCCAGCAGCCAAGTCGGAACAGGGTTAAGCACAGATACGCAGTATTTT | TRBJ2-3 | - | TRBV4-1 | -
CASSLLDTEAFF | TGTGCCAGCAGTTTATTAGACACTGAAGCTTTCTTT | TRBJ1-1 | - | TRBV28 | few
CASSTVAQSYGYTF | TGTGCCAGCAGTACCGTCGCTCAGTCCTATGGCTACACCTTC | TRBJ1-2 | - | TRBV6-6 | -
CASSSFSGGAQETQYF | TGTGCCAGCAGCTCCTTTAGCGGGGGGGCCCAAGAGACCCAGTACTTC | TRBJ2-5 | TRBD2 | TRBV11-3 | -
CASSLWSGQGSYEQYF | TGTGCCAGCAGTTTATGGTCGGGACAGGGGTCCTACGAGCAGTACTTC | TRBJ2-7 | TRBD1 | TRBV27 | -
CASSQVTVNYGYTF | TGCGCCAGCAGCCAAGTTACTGTAAACTATGGCTACACCTTC | TRBJ1-2 | - | TRBV4-3 | -
CAINYRDGQPQHF | TGTGCCATCAATTACAGGGATGGTCAGCCCCAGCATTTT | TRBJ1-5 | - | TRBV10-3 | -
CASSLARQGRGKETQYF | TGTGCCAGCAGCTTGGCCAGACAGGGTAGGGGAAAAGAGACCCAGTACTTC | TRBJ2-5 | TRBD1 | TRBV5-5 | many
CASSVGEDRDEKLFF | TGTGCCAGCAGCGTCGGAGAGGACAGGGATGAAAAACTGTTTTTT | TRBJ1-4 | TRBD1 | TRBV5-6 | -
CASRRDSSGNTIYF | TGTGCCAGTAGGCGAGACAGCTCTGGAAACACCATATATTTT | TRBJ1-3 | - | TRBV19 | -
CSAPTAYGYTF | TGCAGCGCCCCGACAGCCTATGGCTACACCTTC | TRBJ1-2 | - | TRBV29-1 | -
CASSGLVPPYEQYF | TGTGCCAGCTCGGGACTAGTCCCCCCCTACGAGCAGTACTTC | TRBJ2-7 | TRBD2 | TRBV27 | -
CASSLGSERGATDTQYF | TGTGCCAGCAGCTTGGGGTCAGAGCGGGGGGCCACAGATACGCAGTATTTT | TRBJ2-3 | TRBD2 | TRBV11-3 | few
CASSQGGASYEWQYF | TGTGCCAGCAGCCAGGGAGGAGCCTCCTACGAGTGGCAGTACTTC | TRBJ2-7 | - | TRBV7-2 | -
CASSQKAREKGPGELFF | TGCGCCAGCAGCCAAAAGGCCAGGGAAAAGGGTCCCGGGGAGCTGTTTTTT | TRBJ2-2 | - | TRBV4-1 | few
CASSTGADTQYF | TGTGCCAGCAGCACGGGTGCAGATACGCAGTATTTT | TRBJ2-3 | - | TRBV7-6 | few
CASSMGLAGSNTGELFF | TGTGCCAGCTCAATGGGACTAGCGGGGAGTAACACCGGGGAGCTGTTTTTT | TRBJ2-2 | TRBD2 | TRBV18 | -
CASSLEAGDTDTQYF | TGTGCCAGCAGCTTAGAGGCGGGGGACACAGATACGCAGTATTTT | TRBJ2-3 | TRBD2 | TRBV7-2 | -
CASSQGAYEQYF | TGCGCCAGCAGCCAAGGGGCTTACGAGCAGTACTTC | TRBJ2-7 | - | TRBV4-1 | -
CASSTWTGPTKNIQYF | TGTGCCAGCAGCACCTGGACAGGGCCTACCAAAAACATTCAGTACTTC | TRBJ2-4 | TRBD1 | TRBV7-9 | -
CASSEPGQGVPDSYEQYF | TGTGCCAGCAGTGAACCAGGACAGGGGGTCCCTGACTCCTACGAGCAGTACTTC | TRBJ2-7 | TRBD1 | TRBV6-4 | -
CASSLQGWNQPQHF | TGTGCCAGCAGTTTACAGGGTTGGAATCAGCCCCAGCATTTT | TRBJ1-5 | - | TRBV27 | once
CASFGQGRLGNQPQHF | TGTGCCAGTTTCGGACAGGGGAGATTGGGCAATCAGCCCCAGCATTTT | TRBJ1-5 | TRBD1 | TRBV19 | once
CASSSGTGVSYGYTF | TGTGCCAGCAGCTCCGGGACAGGGGTGAGCTATGGCTACACCTTC | TRBJ1-2 | TRBD1 | TRBV7-2 | few
CASSLVAGNTGELFF | TGTGCCAGCAGCTTAGTAGCGGGGAACACCGGGGAGCTGTTTTTT | TRBJ2-2 | TRBD2 | TRBV7-7 | -
CASSSSTTTGELFF | TGTGCCAGCAGCTCCTCGACTACCACCGGGGAGCTGTTTTTT | TRBJ2-2 | - | TRBV5-4 | -
CASSRDRVSVEPDSPLHF | TGCGCCAGCAGCCGTGACAGGGTGAGCGTGGAACCAGATTCACCCCTCCACTTT | TRBJ1-6 | TRBD1 | TRBV4-3 | -
CASSFSDAGTEAFF | TGTGCCAGCAGTTTTTCCGACGCGGGCACTGAAGCTTTCTTT | TRBJ1-1 | - | TRBV27 | few
CASSYSTGRIYEQYF | TGTGCCAGCAGTTACTCGACAGGAAGGATATACGAGCAGTACTTC | TRBJ2-7 | - | TRBV6-5 | -
CASRLLAGAGHEQYF | TGTGCCAGCAGACTCCTAGCGGGAGCTGGCCACGAGCAGTACTTC | TRBJ2-7 | TRBD2 | TRBV28 | -
CASSFRQGLGYTF | TGTGCCAGCAGTTTCCGACAGGGTCTTGGCTACACCTTC | TRBJ1-2 | TRBD1 | TRBV6-5 | -
CASSLLEAGGPLFAGELFF | TGCGCCAGCAGCCTCCTGGAAGCGGGAGGGCCCCTGTTCGCCGGGGAGCTGTTTTTT | TRBJ2-2 | TRBD2 | TRBV4-1 | -
CASSRTGEGSNSPLHF | TGTGCCAGCAGCCGGACAGGGGAGGGAAGTAATTCACCCCTCCACTTT | TRBJ1-6 | TRBD1 | TRBV28 | -
CASSSQRGKGTEAFF | TGTGCCAGCAGCTCCCAAAGGGGGAAGGGAACTGAAGCTTTCTTT | TRBJ1-1 | - | TRBV7-2 | -
CASSSSRDRGTDTQYF | TGTGCCAGCAGCTCGTCCCGGGACAGGGGAACAGATACGCAGTATTTT | TRBJ2-3 | TRBD1 | TRBV5-6 | -
CASSLRGRANVLTF | TGTGCCAGCAGCTTAAGGGGTAGGGCCAACGTCCTGACTTTC | TRBJ2-6 | - | TRBV7-9 | -
CATSRDPLAGAVETQYF | TGTGCCACCAGCAGAGATCCCCTAGCGGGAGCGGTCGAGACCCAGTACTTC | TRBJ2-5 | TRBD2 | TRBV15 | few
CASSYGINSPLHF | TGTGCCAGCAGTTACGGTATCAATTCACCCCTCCACTTT | TRBJ1-6 | - | TRBV27 | -
CASSLVSGTGNGYTF | TGTGCCAGCAGCTTAGTTTCCGGGACAGGGAATGGCTACACCTTC | TRBJ1-2 | TRBD1 | TRBV7-9 | -
CASSAAVTGGYTF | TGTGCCAGCAGTGCAGCCGTTACGGGGGGCTACACCTTC | TRBJ1-2 | - | TRBV25-1 | -